The sequence of this T cell receptor (beta chain) was determined in a study of blood T cell repertoires in COVID-19. Libraries were prepared by immunoSEQ multiplex PCR; TCRdb keeps only in-frame clonotypes and omits some of them. Of about 120,000 clones listed, around four fifths are singletons. The germline V and J ends were trimmed by 6 bases and 7 bases, with 15 bases remaining between them. This CDR3 is built from 13 residues. The receptor's source is a man between 70 and 80 years old with active or convalescent COVID-19. The V and J genes are TRBV12-3 or TRBV12-4 and TRBJ1-2; D is possibly TRBD1 (6 bases). The sequenced sample was peripheral blood. CDR3 in DNA: TGTGCCAGCAGCCAAGGACAGCTTGGTGGCTACACCTTC. Translation gives CASSQGQLGGYTF.